Shown below are 14 T cell receptor beta chains from a single sample sequenced in a study of cytomegalovirus exposure and HLA in healthy donors. The PCR ran on 60 Vbeta and 13 Jbeta primers. Some clones are missing from TCRdb's copy, which holds only in-frame ones; the method was immunoSEQ multiplex PCR. The sample contains about 180,000 clones, 81% of which appear only once. What was sequenced was PBMCs. The receptors derive from a woman aged 30 to 39 in good health and CMV-seronegative.

CDR3 DNA sequence: TGTGCCAGCACCATTGGGGGCACAGGTGACAATGAGCAGTTCTTC. Amino acid sequence: CASTIGGTGDNEQFF. V usage is TRBV28 and J usage is TRBJ2-1; D might be TRBD1 (6 bases). Per the germline V gene, CDR1 is MDHEN and CDR2 is SYDVKM. Trimming shortened V by 7 bases and J by 5 bases, and 18 bases separated the two germline ends. The CDR3 extends over 15 amino acids.

V usage is TRBV2 and J usage is TRBJ2-4; 9 bases match TRBD2. From germline, CDR1 is SNHLY and CDR2 FYNNEI. The CDR3 contains 17 residues. V was pared by 5 bases and J by 4 bases, with 12 bases of the junction left unmatched. As DNA, the CDR3 is TGTGCCAGCAGTCCGCGGGGGGGCGAAGGGGTAAAAAACATTCAGTACTTC. This sequence encodes CASSPRGGEGVKNIQYF.

The CDR3 region is CASSTKNTGELFF. In nucleotides, the CDR3 is TGTGCCAGCAGCACAAAGAACACCGGGGAGCTGTTTTTT. The chain is built from TRBV7-8 and TRBJ2-2; D ambiguous. The CDR3 is made up of 13 amino acids. Per the germline V gene, CDR1 is SGHVS and CDR2 is FQNEAQ. The germline V and J ends were trimmed by 5 bases and 1 base, with 5 bases remaining between them.

In its sample, this clone was seen once. The genes are TRBV7-2 and TRBJ2-1, with a tentative D call TRBD2 (7 bases). CDR1 is SGHTA, CDR2 FQGNSA, per germline. CDR3 length equals 16 residues. The ends were cut back, 5 bases at V and 4 bases at J, with 18 bases in the middle. The CDR3: CASSLRGGETYNEQFF. The CDR3 region has the DNA TGTGCCAGCAGCCTACGAGGGGGGGAAACGTACAATGAGCAGTTCTTC.

J is TRBJ2-7 and V is TRBV4-3; 9 bases map to TRBD1. In germline, CDR1 is LGHNA, CDR2 YSLEER. This CDR3 has 16 residues. V lost 3 bases to trimming and J lost 3 bases; unmatched junction nucleotides: 9. The CDR3 here is CASSQDSQGAGYEQYF. CDR3 nucleotides: TGCGCCAGCAGCCAGGACTCACAGGGGGCTGGCTACGAGCAGTACTTC.

The rearrangement joins TRBV28 to TRBJ2-7; perhaps TRBD2 as D (5 bases). The germline gives CDR1 MDHEN, CDR2 SYDVKM. The CDR3 totals 14 residues. V dropped 9 bases and J dropped 0 bases, with 15 bases sitting between them. The CDR3 loop reads CASGESGSSYEQYF. The DNA of the CDR3 is TGTGCCAGTGGGGAGAGCGGAAGCTCCTACGAGCAGTACTTC.

A single count supports this clone. This chain links TRBV25-1 with TRBJ2-4; D might be TRBD2 (6 bases). The CDR3 has 15 residues. Trimming shortened V by 1 base and J by 6 bases, and 13 bases separated the two germline ends. CDR1 and CDR2 (germline): MGHDK, SYGVNS. The DNA for the CDR3 is TGTGCCAGCAGTGAATCCACCTACGGGGGAAACATTCAGTACTTC. The encoded protein is CASSESTYGGNIQYF.

The J gene is TRBJ2-7, the V gene TRBV20-1; D remains ambiguous. Trimming took 7 bases from V and 0 from J, leaving 7 bases between them. The CDR3 has 11 amino acids. CDR1 is DFQATT, CDR2 SNEGSKA, per germline (reference sequence). The CDR3 region has the DNA TGCAGTGTTCCAGGCTCCTACGAGCAGTACTTC. It yields the protein CSVPGSYEQYF.

V and J are TRBV5-6 and TRBJ2-2, with D possibly matching TRBD1 (5 bases). This CDR3 is built from 12 residues. V lost 4 bases to trimming and J lost 9 bases, with 10 bases between them. Germline CDR1 reads SGHDT; CDR2 reads YYEEEE. The CDR3 DNA is TGTGCCAGCAGCGCGGACATTCGGGAGCTGTTTTTT. Protein: CASSADIRELFF.

For the CDR3, the DNA is TGTGCCAGCAGCTTTGGGACAATGACCTACGAGCAGTACTTC. It translates to CASSFGTMTYEQYF. This chain connects TRBV11-2 to TRBJ2-7; perhaps TRBD1 as D (6 bases). V lost 3 bases to trimming and J lost 2 bases, with 11 bases between them. Germline V gene lookup returns CDR1 SGHAT and CDR2 FQNNGV. The CDR3 length is 14 residues. The whole variable domain, filled in from reference TRBV11-2 and TRBJ2-7, reads EAGVAQSPRYKIIEKRQSVAFWCNPISGHATLYWYQQILGQGPKLLIQFQNNGVVDDSQLPKDRFSAERLKGVDSTLKIQPAKLEDSAVYLCASSFGTMTYEQYFGPGTRLTVT.

This chain joins TRBV6-5 and TRBJ2-1, with 9 bases lining up with TRBD2. Germline V gene sequence: CDR1 MNHEY, CDR2 SVGAGI. The CDR3 totals 15 residues. V dropped 1 base and J dropped 7; count of bases not matched to a gene: 5. The CDR3 protein is CASSYYGTSINEQFF. DNA of the CDR3: TGTGCCAGCAGTTACTACGGGACTAGCATAAATGAGCAGTTCTTC.

V usage is TRBV19 and J usage is TRBJ1-5; D might be TRBD1 (5 bases). V was trimmed by 5 bases and J by 4 bases, leaving 9 bases between them. The CDR3 spans 13 residues. Germline values: CDR1 LNHDA, CDR2 SQIVND (reference sequence). The CDR3 DNA sequence: TGTGCCAGTAGTTCAGGGCTTAATCAGCCCCAGCATTTT. This codes for CASSSGLNQPQHF.

The chain couples TRBV28 to TRBJ2-5; D call uncertain. Germline assignment: CDR1 MDHEN and CDR2 SYDVKM. Trimming took off 7 bases at V and 1 base at J, with 16 bases between the two ends. The CDR3 runs 15 residues. In DNA form, the CDR3 reads TGTGCCAGCACCTCATCTCGTATAGCCCAAGAGACCCAGTACTTC. Translated, it gives CASTSSRIAQETQYF.

The sample holds a few counts of this clone. The chain employs TRBV7-9 and TRBJ2-6, with D perhaps TRBD2 (5 bases). The CDR3 consists of 15 residues. CDR1 is SEHNR and CDR2 is FQNEAQ in the germline V gene (reference sequence). Trimming took off 2 bases at V and 4 bases at J, with 9 bases between the two ends. The CDR3 DNA follows: TGTGCCAGCAGCTTATCGGGGTCCGGGGCCAACGTCCTGACTTTC. Protein: CASSLSGSGANVLTF. Filled out from reference TRBV7-9 and TRBJ2-6, the complete variable domain reads DTGVSQNPRHKITKRGQNVTFRCDPISEHNRLYWYRQTLGQGPEFLTYFQNEAQLEKSRLLSDRFSAERPKGSFSTLEIQRTEQGDSAMYLCASSLSGSGANVLTFGAGSRLTVL.